Following are 4 T cell receptor beta chains from one sample sequenced in a study of blood T cell repertoires in COVID-19. Sequenced by immunoSEQ multiplex PCR; TCRdb stores in-frame clones only, minus some. The sample has 290,000 or so clones; more than 85% are singletons. Sequencing input: peripheral blood. These receptors were collected from a woman aged 25-40 years with COVID-19, enrolled during active disease.

The CDR3 loop is CASSSGGTGELFF. The CDR3 DNA follows: TGTGCCAGCAGTAGCGGGGGGACCGGGGAGCTGTTTTTT. The rearrangement uses TRBV4-2 and TRBJ2-2, with TRBD2 matching 10 bases. The V gene's germline CDR1 is LGHNA and CDR2 YNFKEQ. The CDR3 contains 13 residues. The trim removed 6 bases at V and 5 bases at J, leaving 0 bases unmatched.

The rearrangement joins TRBV6-5 to TRBJ1-1; TRBD1 is a possible D gene (5 bases). The CDR3 runs to 13 residues. V was cut by 8 bases and J by 4 bases, with 14 bases left in between. The V gene's germline CDR1 is MNHEY and CDR2 SVGAGI. As DNA, the CDR3 is TGTGCCAGCTCGGGGGGGAGAAGCACTGAAGCTTTCTTT. Its protein product is CASSGGRSTEAFF.

This sequence joins TRBV9 and TRBJ2-7; 11 bases fit TRBD1. The germline V gene encodes CDR1 SGDLS and CDR2 YYNGEE. Trimming cost V 4 bases and J 3 bases; bases outside gene matches: 9. This CDR3 comprises 16 residues. As DNA, the CDR3 is TGTGCCAGCAGCCGGCTGGGACAGGGGGGCAGCTACGAGCAGTACTTC. This encodes CASSRLGQGGSYEQYF.

The rearrangement links TRBV30 to TRBJ2-3; 13 bases map to TRBD2. Germline lookup yields CDR1 GTSNPN and CDR2 SVGIG (reference sequence). The CDR3 extends over 14 amino acids. V shed 8 bases and J 5 bases; nucleotides not matched to a gene: 7. CDR3 sequence: CAGGTSGKVDTQYF. As DNA, the CDR3 is TGTGCCGGGGGGACTAGCGGGAAGGTAGATACGCAGTATTTT.